A single sample gave rise to the 20 T cell receptor beta chains below, sequenced in a study of PD-1 blockade in mismatch repair-deficient tumors. Sequencing was performed with immunoSEQ multiplex PCR; in TCRdb, only in-frame clones are kept and a portion is missing. The table has around 120,000 clones, 70% to 90% seen once. This material consisted of peripheral blood, taken 44 weeks after starting pembrolizumab. Receptors originate from an adult with mismatch repair-deficient cancer.

The CDR3 sequence is CASSFDRGSYNEQFF. The CDR3 region has the DNA TGTGCCAGCAGTTTCGACCGGGGGTCCTACAATGAGCAGTTCTTC. The V call is TRBV27, the J call TRBJ2-1; TRBD2 might be the D (6 bases). Germline V gives CDR1 MNHEY, CDR2 SMNVEV (reference sequence). Trimming shortened V by 3 bases and J by 1 base, and 10 bases separated the two germline ends. There are 15 residues in the CDR3.

The CDR3: CASSQGDRDTGELFF. The DNA for the CDR3 is TGTGCCAGCAGCCAAGGGGACAGGGACACCGGGGAGCTGTTTTTT. The V call is TRBV7-9, the J call TRBJ2-2; 9 bases fit TRBD1. This CDR3 comprises 15 residues. Germline V gene sequence: CDR1 SEHNR, CDR2 FQNEAQ (reference sequence). After removal of 5 bases from V and 3 bases from J, the junction contained 4 bases not matched to a gene.

The chain combines TRBV7-6 with TRBJ2-7; 8 nucleotides align to TRBD2. The CDR3 contains 20 residues. The germline V gene has CDR1 SGHVS and CDR2 FNYEAQ. The junction had 23 bases not matched to a gene; V was cut back by 1 base and J by 6 bases. CDR3 region: CASSLGGPFGGDVILGEQYF. CDR3 nucleotide sequence: TGTGCCAGCAGCTTAGGGGGCCCATTCGGGGGGGACGTAATTTTAGGCGAGCAGTACTTC. The complete variable domain, with remaining parts taken from reference TRBV7-6 and TRBJ2-7, reads GAGVSQSPRYKVTKRGQDVALRCDPISGHVSLYWYRQALGQGPEFLTYFNYEAQQDKSGLPNDRFSAERPEGSISTLTIQRTEQRDSAMYRCASSLGGPFGGDVILGEQYFGPGTRLTVT.

The chain uses TRBV28 and TRBJ2-5; D not resolved. This CDR3 contains 14 residues. Trimming shortened V by 2 bases and J by 0 bases, and 7 bases separated the two germline ends. The germline gives CDR1 MDHEN, CDR2 SYDVKM. In nucleotides, the CDR3 is TGTGCCAGCAGTTTAAGGCAGCACCAAGAGACCCAGTACTTC. As protein: CASSLRQHQETQYF.

CDR3 in DNA: TGTGCCAGCAGCACCCGGACAGGGAGCACAGATACGCAGTATTTT. It specifies CASSTRTGSTDTQYF. This sequence joins TRBV5-4 and TRBJ2-3, with 8 bases identical to TRBD1. This CDR3 contains 15 residues. J was trimmed by 0 bases and V by 4 bases; bases with no gene match: 4. Germline V gives CDR1 SGHNT, CDR2 YYREEE (reference sequence).

The CDR3 sequence is CASSLDSNEQFF. CDR3 nucleotide sequence: TGTGCCAGCAGCTTGGACAGCAATGAGCAGTTCTTC. The rearrangement links TRBV5-5 to TRBJ2-1; no firm D call. Trimming removed 0 bases from V and 6 bases from J, with 4 bases in between. Germline CDR1 is SGHKS and CDR2 is YYEKEE (reference sequence). This CDR3 spans 12 amino acids.

For this clone: Other DNA variants within this sample encode the same CDR3. This chain connects TRBV6-4 to TRBJ2-1; maybe TRBD2 (5 bases). Germline CDR1 is MRHNA and CDR2 is SNTAGT. The CDR3 extends over 15 amino acids. Deletions cut 0 bases from V and 0 bases from J, with 6 bases between. Here the CDR3 DNA reads TGTGCCAGCAGTGACTCCGCGGGCTCCTACAATGAGCAGTTCTTC. Protein: CASSDSAGSYNEQFF.

V usage is TRBV5-1 and J usage is TRBJ2-3, with D possibly TRBD2 on 6 matching bases. V lost 0 bases and J lost 3, with 8 bases in between. In germline, CDR1 is SGHRS, CDR2 YFSETQ. The CDR3 length is 14 residues. CDR3 sequence: CASSLGGLTDTQYF. The DNA of the CDR3 is TGCGCCAGCAGCTTGGGGGGACTGACAGATACGCAGTATTTT.

This chain uses TRBV6-1 with TRBJ1-3, with 7 bases fitting TRBD1. This CDR3 spans 14 amino acids. Germline CDR1 is MNHNS and CDR2 is SASEGT. Trimming at V came to 5 bases and at J to 1 base, leaving 2 bases not matched to a gene. Written as DNA, the CDR3 is TGTGCCAGCAGTCGACAGGGATCTGGAAACACCATATATTTT. The encoded protein is CASSRQGSGNTIYF.

The CDR3 here is CASSEVPRDRDSVPNSNQPQHF. CDR3 sequence (DNA): TGTGCCAGCAGTGAAGTCCCCCGAGACAGAGATTCCGTTCCAAATAGCAATCAGCCCCAGCATTTT. The chain combines TRBV6-1 with TRBJ1-5, with a tentative D call TRBD1 (5 bases). Per germline, CDR1 MNHNS and CDR2 SASEGT. The ends were cut back, 1 base at V and 0 bases at J, with 28 bases in the middle. The CDR3 runs 22 residues.

In its sample, this clone was seen once. V is TRBV6-5 and J is TRBJ2-3; no clear D gene. CDR1 is MNHEY, CDR2 SVGAGI, per germline. The germline V and J ends were trimmed by 6 bases and 7 bases, with 11 bases remaining between them. CDR3 size: 12 residues. CDR3 amino acids: CASSATSNTQYF. The CDR3 region has the DNA TGTGCCAGCAGCGCGACATCAAATACGCAGTATTTT.

The rearrangement joins TRBV11-2 to TRBJ2-3, with 11 bases lining up with TRBD2. Germline loops: CDR1 SGHAT, CDR2 FQNNGV. This CDR3 is built from 16 residues. V was clipped by 0 bases and J by 2 bases; unmatched bases: 1. CDR3 amino acids: CASSLEGLAATDTQYF. CDR3 DNA sequence: TGTGCCAGCAGCTTAGAGGGACTAGCGGCCACAGATACGCAGTATTTT.

There are a few counts of this clone. The chain links TRBV10-2 to TRBJ1-2; D remains ambiguous. CDR3 size: 13 residues. The germline gives CDR1 WSHSY, CDR2 SAAADI. Trimming removed 6 bases at V and 8 bases at J, with 16 bases between. The CDR3 protein is CASRDGTVSGYTF. The CDR3 coding sequence is TGCGCCAGCAGGGACGGAACGGTATCGGGCTACACCTTC.

This chain joins TRBV6-5 and TRBJ1-1; D perhaps matches TRBD1 (6 bases). CDR1 is MNHEY and CDR2 is SVGAGI in the germline V gene. CDR3 size: 13 residues. With 0 bases removed from V and 8 bases from J, the gap between germline ends came to 10 bases. The CDR3 DNA is TGTGCCAGCAGTTACTCCGGGGGGCGGGAAGCTTTCTTT. Translating it yields CASSYSGGREAFF.

V usage is TRBV28 and J usage is TRBJ2-2; maybe TRBD2 (5 bases). The CDR3 has 14 residues. Germline V gives CDR1 MDHEN, CDR2 SYDVKM. V dropped 3 bases and J dropped 9 bases, with 14 bases sitting between them. The CDR3 sequence is CASSFEAVGRELFF. The CDR3 region has the DNA TGTGCCAGCAGTTTCGAAGCAGTCGGGAGGGAGCTGTTTTTT.

This rearrangement joins TRBV14 to TRBJ2-5; TRBD2 matches at 12 bases. Germline lookup yields CDR1 SGHDN and CDR2 FVKESK. V shed 2 bases, J shed 5 bases, and the junction held 3 bases outside the gene matches. The CDR3 is made up of 15 amino acids. CDR3 loop: CASSQRLAGGETQYF. The DNA for the CDR3 is TGTGCCAGCAGCCAAAGGCTAGCGGGAGGGGAGACCCAGTACTTC.

The chain joins TRBV7-9 to TRBJ2-7, with D possibly being TRBD1 or TRBD2 (7 bases each). The ends were cut back, 2 bases at V and 4 bases at J, with 15 bases in the middle. The CDR3 totals 15 residues. The germline CDR1 and CDR2 sequences are SEHNR and FQNEAQ (reference sequence). In nucleotides, the CDR3 is TGTGCCAGCAGCTTAACGTCCAGGGGGGGATACGAGCAGTACTTC. It codes for CASSLTSRGGYEQYF.

The V call is TRBV6-5, the J call TRBJ2-1; possible D gene TRBD1, 6 bases. CDR3 length equals 15 residues. V lost 6 bases and J 1 base, leaving 13 bases between the germline ends. Germline lookup yields CDR1 MNHEY and CDR2 SVGAGI. Written as DNA, the CDR3 is TGTGCCAGCAGCCATCACAGGGTTTCCTACAATGAGCAGTTCTTC. Translated, it gives CASSHHRVSYNEQFF.

V is TRBV6-5 and J is TRBJ2-3; unclear D gene. The V end was cut by 4 bases, the J end by 2 bases, with 10 bases between. This CDR3 has 14 amino acids. CDR1 is MNHEY and CDR2 is SVGAGI in the germline V gene. This CDR3 is CASSSVGVTDTQYF. The DNA for the CDR3 is TGTGCCAGCAGTTCGGTAGGCGTCACAGATACGCAGTATTTT.

V and J are TRBV29-1 and TRBJ2-2, with TRBD2 as a possible D gene (6 bases). V dropped 4 bases and J dropped 0 bases, with 9 bases sitting between them. Germline-derived CDR1 and CDR2 are SQVTM and ANQGSEA. The CDR3 totals 14 residues. The CDR3 here is CSVARGSNTGELFF. CDR3 nucleotide sequence: TGCAGCGTTGCTCGGGGGTCGAACACCGGGGAGCTGTTTTTT.